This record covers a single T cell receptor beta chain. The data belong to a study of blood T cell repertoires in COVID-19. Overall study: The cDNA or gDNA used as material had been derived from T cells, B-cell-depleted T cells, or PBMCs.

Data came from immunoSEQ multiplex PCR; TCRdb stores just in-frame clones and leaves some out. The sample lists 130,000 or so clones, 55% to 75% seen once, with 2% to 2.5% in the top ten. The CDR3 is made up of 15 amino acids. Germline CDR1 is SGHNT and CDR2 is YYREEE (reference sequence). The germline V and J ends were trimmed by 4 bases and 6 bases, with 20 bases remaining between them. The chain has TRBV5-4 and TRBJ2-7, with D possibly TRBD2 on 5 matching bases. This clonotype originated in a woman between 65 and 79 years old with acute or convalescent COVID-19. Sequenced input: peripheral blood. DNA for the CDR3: TGTGCCAGCAGCCCCAATGGGCTAGCCAACGGCGAGCAGTACTTC. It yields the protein CASSPNGLANGEQYF.